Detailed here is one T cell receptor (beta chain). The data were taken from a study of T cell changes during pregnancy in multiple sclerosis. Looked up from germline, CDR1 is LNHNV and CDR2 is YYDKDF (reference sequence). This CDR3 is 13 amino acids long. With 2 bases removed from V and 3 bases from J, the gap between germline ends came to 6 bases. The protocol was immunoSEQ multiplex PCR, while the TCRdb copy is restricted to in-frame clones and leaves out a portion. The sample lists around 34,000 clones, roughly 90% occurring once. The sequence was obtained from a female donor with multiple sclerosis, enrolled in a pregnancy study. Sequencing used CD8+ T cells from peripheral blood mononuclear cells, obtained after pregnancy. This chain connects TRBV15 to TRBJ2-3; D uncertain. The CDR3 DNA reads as TGTGCCACCAGCAGAAGCGAGACAGATACGCAGTATTTT. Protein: CATSRSETDTQYF.